The 32 T cell receptor beta chains below were found in one sample sequenced in a study of PD-1 blockade in classical Hodgkin lymphoma. Data came from immunoSEQ multiplex PCR; TCRdb stores just in-frame clones and leaves some out. The table has 15,000 to 19,000 clones, just over 85% seen once. Time point described: newly diagnosed, previously untreated cHL patient sample. The study purified CD4+ T cells from thawed PBMCs using magnetic negative selection. The sequenced material came from CD4+ T cells from blood. The receptors stem from a human donor with classical Hodgkin lymphoma.

This sequence joins TRBV19 and TRBJ1-5; possibly TRBD1 for D (5 bases). Germline loops: CDR1 LNHDA, CDR2 SQIVND (reference sequence). The CDR3 totals 15 residues. The V gene lost 7 bases and the J gene lost 7 bases, with 20 bases spanning the gap. CDR3 residues: CASNPPGLTNQPQHF. The CDR3 DNA follows: TGTGCCAGTAACCCACCGGGACTCACGAACCAGCCCCAGCATTTT.

The chain joins TRBV7-2 to TRBJ2-5, with D maybe TRBD2 (5 bases). The CDR3 has 14 residues. The V gene lost 1 base and the J gene lost 5 bases, with 11 bases spanning the gap. CDR1 and CDR2 (germline): SGHTA, FQGNSA. CDR3 protein: CASSLGPSRETQYF. CDR3 DNA sequence: TGTGCCAGCAGCTTAGGTCCTAGCCGGGAGACCCAGTACTTC.

The rearrangement joins TRBV7-2 to TRBJ1-1, with 7 bases fitting TRBD1. V shed 3 bases and J 0 bases; nucleotides not matched to a gene: 4. The CDR3 extends over 15 amino acids. Germline V gene sequence: CDR1 SGHTA, CDR2 FQGNSA. The DNA of the CDR3 is TGTGCCAGCAGCTTCAGGACAGGAATGAACACTGAAGCTTTCTTT. It specifies CASSFRTGMNTEAFF.

This chain links TRBV28 with TRBJ2-7, with TRBD1 identical over 7 bases. The CDR3 has 15 residues. V lost 1 base to trimming and J lost 6 bases; unmatched junction nucleotides: 9. Germline lookup yields CDR1 MDHEN and CDR2 SYDVKM. The CDR3 nucleotides read TGTGCCAGCAGTTTATCGACAGGGAATCAACGCGAGCAGTACTTC. Protein sequence: CASSLSTGNQREQYF.

The rearrangement joins TRBV5-4 to TRBJ1-1; D might be TRBD1 (6 bases). Germline loops: CDR1 SGHNT, CDR2 YYREEE (reference sequence). Trimming left V 1 base short and J 4 bases short, with 14 bases between. There are 15 residues in the CDR3. In DNA, the CDR3 is TGTGCCAGCAGCTTGATCGGGGGCAGGGGCACTGAAGCTTTCTTT. Amino acids: CASSLIGGRGTEAFF. Complete variable domain (other parts from reference TRBV5-4 and TRBJ1-1): ETGVTQSPTHLIKTRGQQVTLRCSSQSGHNTVSWYQQALGQGPQFIFQYYREEENGRGNFPPRFSGLQFPNYSSELNVNALELDDSALYLCASSLIGGRGTEAFFGQGTRLTVV.

This chain connects TRBV19 to TRBJ1-1, with D unclear. Trimming shortened V by 1 base and J by 0 bases, and 3 bases separated the two germline ends. In germline, CDR1 is LNHDA, CDR2 SQIVND (reference sequence). The CDR3 spans 13 residues. CDR3 in amino acids: CASSIVVNTEAFF. The CDR3 DNA follows: TGTGCCAGTAGTATAGTAGTGAACACTGAAGCTTTCTTT.

The V gene is TRBV7-2, the J gene TRBJ2-1; D is unclear. Looked up from germline, CDR1 is SGHTA and CDR2 is FQGNSA. Trimming stripped 3 bases from V and 5 bases from J, with 8 bases between. The CDR3 loop spans 13 amino acids. CDR3 residues: CASSFGVNNEQFF. The CDR3 nucleotides are TGTGCCAGCAGCTTTGGGGTAAACAATGAGCAGTTCTTC.

V and J are TRBV28 and TRBJ1-5; D is uncertain. From germline, CDR1 is MDHEN and CDR2 SYDVKM. V dropped 2 bases and J dropped 1 base, with 3 bases sitting between them. There are 13 residues in the CDR3. The CDR3 coding sequence is TGTGCCAGCAGTTTAGTAAGCAATCAGCCCCAGCATTTT. The encoded protein is CASSLVSNQPQHF.

The V gene is TRBV29-1, the J gene TRBJ2-1; no firm D call. Germline V gene sequence: CDR1 SQVTM, CDR2 ANQGSEA. There are 14 residues in the CDR3. The V end was cut by 7 bases, the J end by 7 bases, with 20 bases between. CDR3 residues: CSAGRSGSWNEQFF. In DNA, the CDR3 is TGCAGCGCTGGTCGGTCAGGCAGTTGGAATGAGCAGTTCTTC.

This sequence joins TRBV11-2 and TRBJ1-5; D is unclear. The CDR3 loop spans 15 amino acids. Trimming left V 1 base short and J 7 bases short, with 14 bases between. Germline CDR1 reads SGHAT; CDR2 reads FQNNGV. CDR3 in DNA: TGTGCCAGCAGCTTAGGAGGAGGGAACAGCCAGCCCCAGCATTTT. Its translation is CASSLGGGNSQPQHF.

In this sample, this clone turned up a few times. This chain joins TRBV7-8 and TRBJ1-2; TRBD1 agrees at 8 bases. The junction had 7 bases not matched to a gene; V was cut back by 5 bases and J by 2 bases. The CDR3 spans 15 residues. Per the germline V gene, CDR1 is SGHVS and CDR2 is FQNEAQ. In nucleotides, the CDR3 is TGTGCCAGCAGCCCGCGGACAGGGCGAAACTATGGCTACACCTTC. Its translation: CASSPRTGRNYGYTF.

This clone has a handful of counts. The chain uses TRBV2 and TRBJ2-5, with D possibly being TRBD2 (6 bases). V lost 2 bases to trimming and J lost 5 bases, with 12 bases between them. Germline CDR1 SNHLY, CDR2 FYNNEI. CDR3 length: 14 residues. DNA for the CDR3: TGTGCCAGCAGTGAATATGGGGGGATGGAGACCCAGTACTTC. It codes for CASSEYGGMETQYF.

V usage is TRBV19 and J usage is TRBJ1-1; 8 bases agree with TRBD1. This CDR3 comprises 16 residues. V lost 3 bases and J lost 0; bases outside the gene matches: 6. Germline-derived CDR1 and CDR2 are LNHDA and SQIVND (reference sequence). CDR3 in DNA: TGTGCCAGTAGTATGGACAGGGCGGTTGTGAACACTGAAGCTTTCTTT. Its protein product is CASSMDRAVVNTEAFF.

The gene calls are TRBV6-1 and TRBJ1-5; D gene ambiguous. The CDR3 has 14 residues. Germline V gene sequence: CDR1 MNHNS, CDR2 SASEGT. Trimming took off 5 bases at V and 3 bases at J, with 11 bases between the two ends. The CDR3, as DNA: TGTGCCAGCAGTCAACAGCCTTTCAATCAGCCCCAGCATTTT. This sequence encodes CASSQQPFNQPQHF.

The CDR3 spells CASSLRLNTEAFF. CDR3 DNA: TGTGCCAGCAGCCTTAGACTGAACACTGAAGCTTTCTTT. The chain has TRBV4-2 and TRBJ1-1; D is undetermined. The length of the CDR3 is 13 residues. Germline V gene lookup returns CDR1 LGHNA and CDR2 YNFKEQ. Trimming removed 4 bases at V and 0 bases at J, with 6 bases between.

This clone occurred once. The chain is built from TRBV7-9 and TRBJ2-3, with a weak D call TRBD2 (5 bases). The CDR3 consists of 12 residues. The V and J ends lost 11 bases and 0 bases respectively, with 9 bases between them. Germline V gives CDR1 SEHNR, CDR2 FQNEAQ (reference sequence). CDR3 sequence reads: CAGTRSTDTQYF. The DNA of the CDR3 is TGTGCCGGAACTAGGAGCACAGATACGCAGTATTTT.

The chain carries TRBV19 and TRBJ2-1; D is possibly TRBD2 (6 bases). CDR1 and CDR2 from the germline V gene are LNHDA and SQIVND (reference sequence). Trimming took off 5 bases at V and 7 bases at J, with 12 bases between the two ends. The CDR3 runs to 13 residues. The CDR3 spells CASSPDRGNEQFF. Written as DNA, the CDR3 is TGTGCCAGTAGTCCCGACCGGGGGAATGAGCAGTTCTTC.

This clone was seen only a few times. The rearrangement joins TRBV29-1 to TRBJ1-1, with a tentative D call TRBD1 (5 bases). CDR3 length equals 12 residues. V was shortened by 0 bases and J by 11 bases, with 13 bases between the two germline ends. Germline V lookup: CDR1 SQVTM, CDR2 ANQGSEA. CDR3 protein: CSVEEPGAGAFF. The CDR3 coding sequence is TGCAGCGTTGAAGAGCCCGGGGCCGGGGCTTTCTTT. The full variable domain, in which reference TRBV29-1 and TRBJ1-1 provide the parts outside the CDR3, is SAVISQKPSRDICQRGTSLTIQCQVDSQVTMMFWYRQQPGQSLTLIATANQGSEATYESGFVIDKFPISRPNLTFSTLTVSNMSPEDSSIYLCSVEEPGAGAFFGQGTRLTVV.

The chain carries TRBV7-7 and TRBJ2-1; 8 bases align to TRBD2. The V gene end was trimmed by 3 bases and the J gene end by 7 bases; junction bases not matched to a gene: 5. The CDR3 runs to 14 residues. Germline CDR1 reads SSHAT; CDR2 reads FNYEAQ (reference sequence). CDR3 DNA sequence: TGTGCCAGCAGCTTCGGCCCTAGCGGGAATGAGCAGTTCTTC. Amino acid sequence: CASSFGPSGNEQFF.

The chain uses TRBV15 and TRBJ1-1; D unresolved. The CDR3 runs 13 residues. V was cut by 4 bases and J by 0 bases, with 6 bases left in between. The germline CDR1 and CDR2 sequences are LNHNV and YYDKDF (reference sequence). CDR3 region: CATSTGMNTEAFF. The CDR3 DNA is TGTGCCACCAGCACCGGCATGAACACTGAAGCTTTCTTT.

This sequence joins TRBV25-1 and TRBJ2-7, with 11 nucleotides matching TRBD1. Germline V lookup: CDR1 MGHDK, CDR2 SYGVNS. After removal of 6 bases from V and 4 bases from J, the junction contained 5 bases not matched to a gene. The CDR3 is made up of 14 amino acids. This CDR3 reads CASRGWDRGYEQYF. The CDR3 DNA sequence: TGTGCCAGCAGGGGATGGGACAGGGGGTACGAGCAGTACTTC.

The J gene is TRBJ2-1, the V gene TRBV6-1; tentatively, D is TRBD1 or TRBD2 (6 bases each). The CDR3 has 14 residues. V dropped 2 bases and J dropped 9 bases, with 14 bases sitting between them. Germline V CDR1 and CDR2: MNHNS, SASEGT. The CDR3 reads CASSEIPGAGEQFF. Here the CDR3 DNA reads TGTGCCAGCAGTGAAATCCCGGGGGCGGGTGAGCAGTTCTTC.

The genes are TRBV6-5 and TRBJ2-1; tentative D call: TRBD1 (5 bases). This CDR3 is built from 13 residues. Per the germline V gene, CDR1 is MNHEY and CDR2 is SVGAGI. The V gene lost 2 bases and the J gene lost 6 bases, with 8 bases spanning the gap. CDR3 coding DNA: TGTGCCAGCAGTTACCTGGGGCGCAATGAGCAGTTCTTC. Translation: CASSYLGRNEQFF.

The chain recombines TRBV11-2 with TRBJ1-1, with a weak D call TRBD1 (5 bases). CDR3 length: 14 amino acids. Germline CDR1 and CDR2: SGHAT and FQNNGV. V lost 5 bases, J lost 4 bases, and 14 bases lay in between. The CDR3 sequence is CASSRGRMATEAFF. In DNA, the CDR3 is TGTGCCAGCAGCCGGGGACGAATGGCCACTGAAGCTTTCTTT.

The chain links TRBV5-1 to TRBJ2-5; 9 bases match TRBD2. Trimming cost V 3 bases and J 8 bases; bases outside gene matches: 17. Germline CDR1 is SGHRS and CDR2 is YFSETQ. There are 17 residues in the CDR3. In DNA form, the CDR3 reads TGCGCCAGCAGCTCATACCGGACTAGCGTAGCCCCGGATACCCAGTACTTC. It specifies CASSSYRTSVAPDTQYF.

This rearrangement joins TRBV28 to TRBJ1-6, with 9 bases identical to TRBD1. From germline, CDR1 is MDHEN and CDR2 SYDVKM. Trimming at V came to 5 bases and at J to 10 bases, leaving 12 bases not matched to a gene. The CDR3 spans 16 residues. This CDR3 is CASSRGGGTGYSPLHF. CDR3 nucleotides: TGTGCCAGCAGTAGGGGCGGCGGGACAGGGTACTCACCCCTCCACTTT.

CDR3 sequence reads: CASRRQGTHEQYF. CDR3 nucleotides: TGTGCCAGCAGGAGACAGGGGACCCACGAGCAGTACTTC. The chain employs TRBV6-5 and TRBJ2-7; 8 nucleotides match TRBD1. Trimming took 6 bases from V and 5 from J; bases not matched to a gene: 6. In germline, CDR1 is MNHEY, CDR2 SVGAGI. This CDR3 is built from 13 residues.

J is TRBJ1-5 and V is TRBV2; D ambiguous. Trimming took off 3 bases at V and 1 base at J, with 13 bases between the two ends. Germline V gene sequence: CDR1 SNHLY, CDR2 FYNNEI. The CDR3 length is 16 residues. In DNA, the CDR3 is TGTGCCAGCAGTGACGGTGCAGGATGGAGCAATCAGCCCCAGCATTTT. Protein sequence: CASSDGAGWSNQPQHF.

The chain is built from TRBV15 and TRBJ2-4, with D tentatively TRBD1 or TRBD2 (5 bases each). CDR3 length: 17 residues. In germline, CDR1 is LNHNV, CDR2 YYDKDF (reference sequence). Trimming pared 3 bases from V and 0 bases from J, leaving 15 bases between. The CDR3 DNA reads TGTGCCACCAGCAGTGGGGACGGAATGCTAGCCAAAAACATTCAGTACTTC. Its protein is CATSSGDGMLAKNIQYF.

V is TRBV6-1 and J is TRBJ2-7; D is possibly TRBD1 (6 bases). CDR3 length equals 14 residues. V was trimmed by 2 bases and J by 3 bases, leaving 11 bases between them. Germline CDR1 is MNHNS and CDR2 is SASEGT. The CDR3 coding sequence is TGTGCCAGCAGTGAATTCGGACAGATCTACGAGCAGTACTTC. This encodes CASSEFGQIYEQYF.

This rearrangement joins TRBV5-6 to TRBJ2-6; D is perhaps TRBD1 (6 bases). CDR1 SGHDT and CDR2 YYEEEE come from the germline V gene. The CDR3 extends over 16 amino acids. The V gene lost 0 bases and the J gene lost 0 bases, with 7 bases spanning the gap. The CDR3 sequence is CASSLVRGSGANVLTF. CDR3 nucleotide sequence: TGTGCCAGCAGCTTGGTCAGGGGCTCTGGGGCCAACGTCCTGACTTTC.

J is TRBJ2-5 and V is TRBV7-9; 13 bases map to TRBD2. Germline lookup yields CDR1 SEHNR and CDR2 FQNEAQ (reference sequence). Trimming at V came to 1 base and at J to 5 bases, leaving 4 bases not matched to a gene. The CDR3 loop spans 16 amino acids. The chain's CDR3 is CASSLGTSGSWETQYF. In nucleotides, the CDR3 is TGTGCCAGCAGCTTAGGGACTAGCGGGAGTTGGGAGACCCAGTACTTC.